This passage covers 21 T cell receptor beta chains from one sample sequenced in a study of CD8+ T cells in alopecia areata. Sequencing templates came from extracted RNA that was reverse transcribed into cDNA. The protocol was immunoSEQ multiplex PCR, while the TCRdb copy is restricted to in-frame clones and leaves out a portion. The sample yields over 150,000 clones, more than 50% seen once. Sequencing was done on a sample of CD8+ T cells sorted from blood. The receptors stem from a human donor in good health.

Points on this clone: In this CDR3 the conserved last residue, phenylalanine or tryptophan, is missing, so a read error is likely. CDR3 DNA sequence: TGTGCCAGCAGCTTGGTTCCAGGGGACACTGAAGCTTTCGTT. This encodes CASSLVPGDTEAFV. The chain recombines TRBV5-4 with TRBJ1-1; tentative D call: TRBD1 (6 bases). V shed 0 bases and J shed 3 bases, with 9 bases lying between them. Germline V lookup: CDR1 SGHNT, CDR2 YYREEE (reference sequence). The CDR3 extends over 14 amino acids.

The rearrangement uses TRBV28 and TRBJ1-2, with TRBD1 matching 8 bases. CDR1 is MDHEN and CDR2 is SYDVKM in the germline V gene. V lost 6 bases, J lost 3 bases, and 9 bases stayed unmatched. CDR3 length equals 15 residues. CDR3 protein: CASRLGGQGYYGYTF. CDR3 bases: TGTGCCAGCAGGCTCGGTGGACAGGGCTACTATGGCTACACCTTC.

The chain combines TRBV9 with TRBJ2-3; 7 nucleotides line up with TRBD1. Trimming took 4 bases from V and 0 from J; bases not matched to a gene: 5. The CDR3 has 15 residues. Germline V gene lookup returns CDR1 SGDLS and CDR2 YYNGEE. The CDR3 protein is CASSFEGASTDTQYF. The CDR3 bases are TGTGCCAGCAGCTTCGAGGGGGCAAGCACAGATACGCAGTATTTT.

V usage is TRBV29-1 and J usage is TRBJ1-4; weak D call: TRBD1 (5 bases). The CDR3 contains 16 residues. Germline V lookup: CDR1 SQVTM, CDR2 ANQGSEA. V was clipped by 7 bases and J by 4 bases, with 22 bases between them. The CDR3 spells CSADFSQGGVNEKLFF. CDR3 bases: TGCAGCGCCGACTTTTCTCAGGGAGGGGTTAATGAAAAACTGTTTTTT. The variable domain in full, with the rest retrieved from reference TRBV29-1 and TRBJ1-4, is SAVISQKPSRDICQRGTSLTIQCQVDSQVTMMFWYRQQPGQSLTLIATANQGSEATYESGFVIDKFPISRPNLTFSTLTVSNMSPEDSSIYLCSADFSQGGVNEKLFFGSGTQLSVL.

This clone was seen repeatedly, ten times or more. The chain's CDR3 is CASSEAYRTGTYGYTF. In nucleotides, the CDR3 is TGTGCCAGCAGTGAAGCTTACAGGACAGGGACCTATGGCTACACCTTC. The chain carries TRBV6-1 and TRBJ1-2, with TRBD1 matching 8 bases. This CDR3 has 16 residues. The ends lost 0 bases at V and 4 bases at J; junction bases unmatched: 7. Germline V gene lookup returns CDR1 MNHNS and CDR2 SASEGT.

The chain has TRBV2 and TRBJ2-1, with TRBD1 matching over 10 bases. Looked up from germline, CDR1 is SNHLY and CDR2 is FYNNEI. This CDR3 has 16 residues. J gave up 8 bases and V 4 bases, and 11 bases lay outside the gene matches. CDR3: CASSAPDRGRADEQFF. CDR3 bases: TGTGCCAGCAGTGCCCCCGACAGGGGGCGGGCAGATGAGCAGTTCTTC.

This clone was seen a few times. The chain employs TRBV29-1 and TRBJ2-3, with D uncertain. The CDR3 covers 13 residues. CDR1 is SQVTM, CDR2 ANQGSEA, per germline. V lost 4 bases, J lost 0 bases, and 8 bases lay in between. The CDR3 sequence is CSVVWVSTDTQYF. CDR3 nucleotide sequence: TGCAGCGTTGTCTGGGTTAGCACAGATACGCAGTATTTT.

This clone has only a few counts. The V call is TRBV5-4, the J call TRBJ2-3; 7 bases map to TRBD1. The ends lost 2 bases at V and 4 bases at J; junction bases unmatched: 4. The CDR3 is 14 residues long. Per germline, CDR1 SGHNT and CDR2 YYREEE (reference sequence). The CDR3 DNA sequence: TGTGCCAGCAGCTTCCGACAGGGCCCAGATACGCAGTATTTT. Translated, it gives CASSFRQGPDTQYF.

This clone was counted between two and nine times. CDR3 protein: CASSLTGAGGLETQYF. CDR3 coding DNA: TGTGCCAGCAGCCTCACCGGGGCGGGGGGGCTGGAGACCCAGTACTTC. The chain combines TRBV5-6 with TRBJ2-5, with 9 bases matching TRBD2. Germline lookup yields CDR1 SGHDT and CDR2 YYEEEE. With 4 bases clipped from V and 5 bases from J, the junction kept 12 bases outside the gene matches. The CDR3 is 16 amino acids. The entire variable domain, with the rest obtained from reference TRBV5-6 and TRBJ2-5, is as follows: DAGVTQSPTHLIKTRGQQVTLRCSPKSGHDTVSWYQQALGQGPQFIFQYYEEEERQRGNFPDRFSGHQFPNYSSELNVNALLLGDSALYLCASSLTGAGGLETQYFGPGTRLLVL.

This sequence joins TRBV15 and TRBJ2-1, with D possibly TRBD1 on 6 matching bases. The V gene's germline CDR1 is LNHNV and CDR2 YYDKDF (reference sequence). V was trimmed by 1 base and J by 3 bases, leaving 16 bases between them. The CDR3 is 17 residues long. The CDR3 DNA reads as TGTGCCACCAGCAGAGCTCAAGGACAGCCGATCTACAATGAGCAGTTCTTC. It translates to CATSRAQGQPIYNEQFF.

Only a few counts were recorded for this clone. The chain combines TRBV4-1 with TRBJ2-5; a weak D match, TRBD1 (6 bases). CDR1 and CDR2 (germline): MGHRA, YSYEKL. The length of the CDR3 is 14 residues. V was trimmed by 2 bases and J by 2 bases, leaving 9 bases between them. For the CDR3, the DNA is TGCGCCAGCAGCCAAAGCAGGGGACAAGAGACCCAGTACTTC. Translating it yields CASSQSRGQETQYF.

In its sample, this clone was seen a few times. The genes are TRBV19 and TRBJ1-5, with D possibly being TRBD1 (6 bases). From germline, CDR1 is LNHDA and CDR2 SQIVND (reference sequence). V lost 8 bases to trimming and J lost 9 bases, with 14 bases between them. This CDR3 is built from 12 residues. The CDR3 DNA reads TGTGCCAGTGACCACAGGGACGGGCCCCAGCATTTT. This codes for CASDHRDGPQHF.

The V call is TRBV27, the J call TRBJ1-2, with 9 bases fitting TRBD1. V was clipped by 2 bases and J by 8 bases; unmatched bases: 3. This CDR3 has 13 amino acids. Germline V gives CDR1 MNHEY, CDR2 SMNVEV (reference sequence). CDR3 region: CASSLRQGEGYTF. The CDR3 DNA is TGTGCCAGCAGTTTACGACAGGGGGAAGGCTACACCTTC.

The sample holds one count of this clone. The J gene is TRBJ1-1, the V gene TRBV27; no definite D call. The CDR3 has 14 residues. CDR1 and CDR2 from the germline V gene are MNHEY and SMNVEV (reference sequence). V was shortened by 4 bases and J by 1 base, with 10 bases between the two germline ends. For the CDR3, the DNA is TGTGCCAGCAGTTCCGCCTGGGGGAACACTGAAGCTTTCTTT. Translating gives CASSSAWGNTEAFF.

Note on this clone: This specimen includes other DNA sequences encoding the same CDR3. This chain uses TRBV29-1 with TRBJ2-7; possibly TRBD1 for D (5 bases). The CDR3 loop spans 12 amino acids. V gave up 6 bases and J gave up 0 bases, with 9 bases separating them. Germline CDR1 SQVTM, CDR2 ANQGSEA. The CDR3: CSVADSSYEQYF. As DNA, the CDR3 is TGCAGCGTCGCAGACAGCTCCTACGAGCAGTACTTC.

V and J are TRBV7-9 and TRBJ2-7; D might be TRBD1 (6 bases). Germline V gives CDR1 SEHNR, CDR2 FQNEAQ (reference sequence). The CDR3 has 13 residues. V lost 4 bases and J lost 1, with 8 bases in between. In DNA form, the CDR3 reads TGTGCCAGCAGCTCCAGGGGATCCTACGAGCAGTACTTC. Amino acid sequence: CASSSRGSYEQYF. The full variable domain, rest sourced from reference TRBV7-9 and TRBJ2-7, is DTGVSQNPRHKITKRGQNVTFRCDPISEHNRLYWYRQTLGQGPEFLTYFQNEAQLEKSRLLSDRFSAERPKGSFSTLEIQRTEQGDSAMYLCASSSRGSYEQYFGPGTRLTVT.

This clone occurred a few times. This rearrangement joins TRBV7-9 to TRBJ2-1, with 7 positions matching TRBD1. This CDR3 is built from 14 residues. Per germline, CDR1 SEHNR and CDR2 FQNEAQ (reference sequence). J lost 6 bases, V lost 5 bases, and 7 bases had no gene match. The CDR3 sequence is CASSADRLGNEQFF. The CDR3 DNA follows: TGTGCCAGCAGCGCGGACAGGTTGGGCAATGAGCAGTTCTTC. Variable domain in full (rest from reference TRBV7-9 and TRBJ2-1): DTGVSQNPRHKITKRGQNVTFRCDPISEHNRLYWYRQTLGQGPEFLTYFQNEAQLEKSRLLSDRFSAERPKGSFSTLEIQRTEQGDSAMYLCASSADRLGNEQFFGPGTRLTVL.

This chain joins TRBV5-1 and TRBJ2-1, with D possibly matching TRBD1 (6 bases). Trimming pared 2 bases from V and 7 bases from J, leaving 13 bases between. CDR1 and CDR2 from the germline V gene are SGHRS and YFSETQ. CDR3 size: 14 residues. The CDR3 DNA reads as TGCGCCAGCAGCTTTTGGGGGCAGGGGAATGAGCAGTTCTTC. Its protein product is CASSFWGQGNEQFF.

This chain connects TRBV13 to TRBJ2-5; TRBD1 might be the D (5 bases). V was clipped by 5 bases and J by 0 bases, with 7 bases between them. Germline V gene data show CDR1 as PRHDT and CDR2 as FYEKMQ (reference sequence). This CDR3 is built from 13 residues. CDR3 coding DNA: TGTGCCAGCAGCGAGGACAACCAAGAGACCCAGTACTTC. It specifies CASSEDNQETQYF. Using reference TRBV13 and TRBJ2-5 for the parts outside the CDR3, the full variable domain is AAGVIQSPRHLIKEKRETATLKCYPIPRHDTVYWYQQGPGQDPQFLISFYEKMQSDKGSIPDRFSAQQFSDYHSELNMSSLELGDSALYFCASSEDNQETQYFGPGTRLLVL.

The J gene is TRBJ2-1, the V gene TRBV4-1, with D perhaps matching TRBD2 (6 bases). This CDR3 region has 14 residues. The V end lost 5 bases, the J end lost 10 bases, and 18 bases lay between the germline ends. Looked up from germline, CDR1 is MGHRA and CDR2 is YSYEKL. Here the CDR3 DNA reads TGCGCCAGCAGCTCGGGACTCCTGCTCGGGGAGCAGTTCTTC. It specifies CASSSGLLLGEQFF.

This clone came up once. The chain couples TRBV13 to TRBJ2-5; possible D gene TRBD2, 5 bases. Trimming cost V 9 bases and J 5 bases, with 13 bases left between them. This CDR3 has 12 amino acids. The germline V gene encodes CDR1 PRHDT and CDR2 FYEKMQ (reference sequence). CDR3 nucleotides: TGTGCCAGTGGACTCGGGCAGGAGACCCAGTACTTC. This translates into CASGLGQETQYF.